Below, 21 T cell receptor beta chains from the same sample are listed, as sequenced in a study of T-cell memory formation after mild COVID-19. TCRdb independently ran MiXCR on the 5' RACE reads; one entry per CDR3 protein. Of a few hundred thousand distinct CDR3 sequences in the sample, approximately 15% are singletons; the top ten hold around a fifth. The sample consisted of PBMCs or a T cell subset sorted from them (not recorded which). The origin of the receptors is a man aged 18 to 30 who had mild COVID-19 (a few samples of this study predate the infection). Cell type and time point are not known.

There are many counts of this clonotype. The chain couples TRBV11-1 to TRBJ2-7; D is unclear. Germline lookup yields CDR1 SGHAT and CDR2 FQDESV (reference sequence). Trimming removed 3 bases at V and 4 bases at J, with 7 bases between. The CDR3 extends over 12 amino acids. In DNA, the CDR3 is TGTGCCAGCAGCTTGAACAGTTACGAGCAGTACTTC. Translating it yields CASSLNSYEQYF.

In this sample, this clonotype turned up a few times. The chain links TRBV23-1 to TRBJ2-7; TRBD1 is a possible D gene (6 bases). TRBV23-1 is annotated as an ORF whose role is uncertain. The length of the CDR3 is 14 residues. Trimming left V 4 bases short and J 5 bases short, with 15 bases between. This chain's CDR3 is CASSRPGERDEQYF. CDR3 nucleotide sequence: TGCGCCAGCAGTCGGCCAGGGGAAAGGGACGAGCAGTACTTC.

The J gene is TRBJ2-2, the V gene TRBV7-2; D gene uncertain. From germline, CDR1 is SGHTA and CDR2 FQGNSA. The V gene lost 2 bases and the J gene lost 5 bases, with 12 bases spanning the gap. This CDR3 region has 15 residues. The CDR3 nucleotides are TGTGCCAGCAGCTTAAGGTTAAGTTTTACCGGGGAGCTGTTTTTT. Translating gives CASSLRLSFTGELFF.

Written as DNA, the CDR3 is TGTGCCAGCAGTTACTCTCTCGGCAGGGGGGATGGCTACACCTTC. Its protein product is CASSYSLGRGDGYTF. The chain couples TRBV6-5 to TRBJ1-2; 7 nucleotides agree with TRBD1. The CDR3 runs 15 residues. J gave up 6 bases and V 0 bases, and 7 bases lay outside the gene matches. In germline, CDR1 is MNHEY, CDR2 SVGAGI.

This chain links TRBV4-2 with TRBJ2-1; the match to TRBD2 covers 8 bases. J gave up 1 base and V 0 bases, and 8 bases lay outside the gene matches. Germline-derived CDR1 and CDR2 are LGHNA and YNFKEQ. This CDR3 comprises 18 residues. The CDR3 DNA sequence: TGTGCCAGCAGCCAAGAATTGGACGGGGGGGGATCCTACAATGAGCAGTTCTTC. Encoded protein: CASSQELDGGGSYNEQFF.

The genes are TRBV6-6 and TRBJ2-7; D possibly uses TRBD1 or TRBD2 (5 bases each). The CDR3 sequence is 15 residues long. Germline CDR1 reads MNHNY; CDR2 reads SVGAGI (reference sequence). The V end was cut by 6 bases, the J end by 2 bases, with 17 bases between. CDR3 residues: CASSSGPGTAYEQYV. Written as DNA, the CDR3 is TGTGCCAGCAGCTCGGGGCCGGGGACGGCCTACGAGCAGTACGTC.

This clonotype occurred a few times. This rearrangement joins TRBV5-5 to TRBJ2-4, with D possibly matching TRBD2 (7 bases). Germline assignment: CDR1 SGHKS and CDR2 YYEKEE (reference sequence). CDR3 size: 15 residues. V lost 7 bases to trimming and J lost 5 bases, with 19 bases between them. CDR3 sequence reads: CASRDSHGGQNIQYF. Here the CDR3 DNA reads TGTGCCAGCCGCGATTCTCACGGGGGGCAAAACATTCAGTACTTC.

The genes are TRBV7-9 and TRBJ2-5; D could derive from TRBD1 or TRBD2 (5 bases each). Trimming pared 5 bases from V and 2 bases from J, leaving 12 bases between. Germline V gene sequence: CDR1 SEHNR, CDR2 FQNEAQ (reference sequence). CDR3 length: 14 residues. The chain's CDR3 is CASSRGPRQETQYF. The CDR3 DNA follows: TGTGCCAGCAGCCGGGGACCCCGGCAAGAGACCCAGTACTTC.

J is TRBJ2-3 and V is TRBV20-1; TRBD2 might be the D (5 bases). V gave up 6 bases and J gave up 2 bases, with 15 bases separating them. Germline V lookup: CDR1 DFQATT, CDR2 SNEGSKA (reference sequence). This CDR3 region has 14 residues. The CDR3 DNA sequence: TGCAGTGCGAGCCTGCGGGCTCTCACAGATACGCAGTATTTT. This gives the protein CSASLRALTDTQYF.

This clonotype was seen at least ten times. This chain joins TRBV15 and TRBJ2-7; tentatively, D is TRBD1 (5 bases). CDR1 and CDR2 (germline): LNHNV, YYDKDF (reference sequence). The CDR3 runs to 13 residues. Deletions cut 0 bases from V and 6 bases from J, with 9 bases between. CDR3 sequence (DNA): TGTGCCACCAGCAGAGACGGAAGGGGCGAGCAGTACTTC. This sequence encodes CATSRDGRGEQYF.

The chain joins TRBV7-2 to TRBJ1-1; D remains ambiguous. Germline assignment: CDR1 SGHTA and CDR2 FQGNSA. The V end was cut by 5 bases, the J end by 9 bases, with 16 bases between. This CDR3 contains 13 residues. The CDR3 spells CASSAGGGRKAFF. In DNA form, the CDR3 reads TGTGCCAGCAGCGCCGGCGGCGGGCGCAAAGCTTTCTTT.

The chain recombines TRBV5-1 with TRBJ1-3; no clear D. V was trimmed by 0 bases and J by 4 bases, leaving 11 bases between them. Per the germline V gene, CDR1 is SGHRS and CDR2 is YFSETQ. The CDR3 runs to 15 residues. The CDR3 spells CASSLAAGSGNTIYF. The CDR3 DNA reads as TGCGCCAGCAGCTTGGCCGCGGGATCCGGAAACACCATATATTTT.

The gene calls are TRBV4-1 and TRBJ2-3, with 9 bases aligning to TRBD1. The V gene's germline CDR1 is MGHRA and CDR2 YSYEKL. The trim removed 5 bases at V and 4 bases at J, leaving 13 bases unmatched. This CDR3 region has 17 residues. For the CDR3, the DNA is TGCGCCAGCAGCTCTGGGGACGGACAGGGGATTGCAGATACGCAGTATTTT. It yields the protein CASSSGDGQGIADTQYF.

This clonotype was recorded many times. This chain links TRBV5-1 with TRBJ2-6; TRBD1 agrees at 7 bases. After removal of 0 bases from V and 1 base from J, the junction contained 4 bases not matched to a gene. The CDR3 loop spans 17 amino acids. Germline values: CDR1 SGHRS, CDR2 YFSETQ. The CDR3: CASSLGQGGSGANVLTF. The CDR3 region has the DNA TGCGCCAGCAGCTTGGGACAGGGTGGGTCTGGGGCCAACGTCCTGACTTTC.

This clonotype occurred a few times. V and J are TRBV4-3 and TRBJ2-2; D is uncertain. V was pared by 5 bases and J by 5 bases, with 9 bases between. Germline lookup yields CDR1 LGHNA and CDR2 YSLEER. The CDR3 length is 13 residues. The CDR3 spells CASSRLETGELFF. The CDR3 region has the DNA TGCGCCAGCAGCAGACTCGAGACCGGGGAGCTGTTTTTT.

This clonotype has a count of ten or more. This chain uses TRBV12-3 or TRBV12-4 with TRBJ2-7; D might be TRBD1 (5 bases). This CDR3 has 13 amino acids. V shed 3 bases and J shed 6 bases, with 12 bases lying between them. The CDR3 loop reads CASSLVGVGEQYF. The DNA for the CDR3 is TGTGCCAGCAGTTTGGTAGGGGTTGGCGAGCAGTACTTC.

Ten or more counts support this clonotype. The chain recombines TRBV9 with TRBJ2-5; 15 bases agree with TRBD2. V shed 0 bases, J shed 2 bases, and the junction held 5 bases outside the gene matches. CDR3 size: 18 residues. The V gene's germline CDR1 is SGDLS and CDR2 YYNGEE. CDR3 DNA sequence: TGTGCCAGCAGCGTAGGGCCGGGACTAGCGGGGGGACAAGAGACCCAGTACTTC. Protein sequence: CASSVGPGLAGGQETQYF.

The rearrangement uses TRBV4-2 and TRBJ2-5; 11 positions match TRBD2. Trimming took 4 bases from V and 5 from J; bases not matched to a gene: 9. The germline gives CDR1 LGHNA, CDR2 YNFKEQ. CDR3 length equals 16 residues. CDR3 sequence: CASSPGLAGLSETQYF. CDR3 in DNA: TGTGCCAGCAGCCCCGGACTAGCGGGCCTTTCGGAGACCCAGTACTTC.

This clonotype was seen only a few times. The chain employs TRBV5-6 and TRBJ2-5, with D possibly matching TRBD1 (5 bases). The V and J ends lost 1 base and 13 bases respectively, with 14 bases between them. CDR3 length equals 12 residues. CDR1 SGHDT and CDR2 YYEEEE come from the germline V gene. CDR3 amino acids: CASSLYYRQAYF. Here the CDR3 DNA reads TGTGCCAGCAGCTTGTATTACAGGCAGGCGTACTTC.

This chain connects TRBV6-2 or TRBV6-3 to TRBJ1-1; D may be TRBD1 (5 bases). The V and J ends lost 3 bases and 4 bases respectively, with 12 bases between them. The CDR3 sequence is 14 residues long. Germline CDR1 MNHEY, CDR2 SVGEGT. The DNA of the CDR3 is TGTGCCAGCAGTTATGCCAGGGAGGCCACTGAAGCTTTCTTT. Translating gives CASSYAREATEAFF.

The chain joins TRBV4-3 to TRBJ2-5; D may correspond to TRBD1 or TRBD2 (6 bases each). Germline V gene data show CDR1 as LGHNA and CDR2 as YSLEER. CDR3 length: 16 residues. Trimming removed 4 bases from V and 6 bases from J, with 21 bases in between. CDR3 loop: CASSRSGAAGPKTQYF. The CDR3, as DNA: TGCGCCAGCAGCCGGTCGGGGGCCGCCGGTCCCAAGACCCAGTACTTC.